This T cell receptor (beta chain) was sequenced during a study of regulatory T cells in long-lasting Graves disease (dated by TCRdb to the early 2020s). In terms of the full investigation: In the newly diagnosed Graves' disease group, patients had been taking antithyroid drugs for less than 3 months. Patients with persistent Graves' disease were compared with patients with newly diagnosed Graves' disease using TCR sequencing and RNA sequencing of peripheral blood. The study was conducted in China and was registered as a clinical trial. A total of around 35 samples underwent TCR sequencing: some 13 from persistent and about 20 from newly diagnosed Graves' disease patients. The research as a whole found: Sequencing and analysis were restricted to the TCR beta chain. Preferential use of TRBV28, TRBJ1-2 and TRBJ2-5 was observed in persistent disease, whereas TRBV20-1 and TRBJ2-1 were favored in newly diagnosed disease. Peripheral blood alone was examined, since thyroid tissue, which constituted the primary lesion, could not be accessed. The authors acknowledged the small sample size as a limitation that may reduce accuracy. Compared with newly diagnosed patients, patients with persistent Graves' disease had lower TCR Shannon entropy and fewer highly expanded clones, which suggests clonal expansion. Persistent patients shared more public clonotypes among themselves (around 2,500) than newly diagnosed patients did (more than 950).

Explained via the paper, the time point label denotes: newly diagnosed GD, antithyroid drugs for less than 3 months. RNA was extracted from PBMCs in TRIzol for both TCR sequencing and RNA sequencing. Graves' disease was diagnosed according to American Thyroid Association guidelines. Patients were recruited from an endocrinology department in Xi'an, China. From each patient, approximately 9 milliliters of peripheral blood was collected into an EDTA anticoagulant tube. PBMCs were isolated by Ficoll Paque Plus density gradient separation without further T cell sorting. An Agilent 2100 Bioanalyzer and agarose gel were used to check RNA quality, while a NanoDrop 2000 measured RNA concentration. This clonotype was observed many times. There is no known antigen for this receptor. There are no base qualities to consult, and no much larger clone falls within one base. Including the terminal cysteine and phenylalanine, the CDR3 comprises 13 residues. The CDR3 DNA has 39 bases and is translated from base 1. CDR1 MNHEY and CDR2 SMNVEV are derived from the germline V gene (reference sequence). V loses 8 bases of germline sequence and J loses 0 bases, and the interval between the two ends is 8 bases.

To prepare the library, multiplex PCR was applied. Sequenced using an Illumina HiSeq 4000. TCR beta libraries were built with iRepertoire HTBI primers and Arm-PCR amplification of CDR3 regions. Before sequencing, the PCR products went through gel purification. From the authors' description of their analysis: Gene usage analysis of CDR3 amino acid clonotypes used the approximately 62 TRBV and about 13 TRBJ segments found across samples. COPE and FqMerger were used to merge filtered high-quality paired reads into contigs. BLAST was used to align contigs to IMGT TRBV, TRBD and TRBJ reference genes, and CDR3 was defined according to IMGT. Clonotypes above 0.1% frequency were classified as highly expanded clones. Repertoire diversity was measured by Shannon entropy, and V-J evenness by the Gini coefficient. A clonotype found in more than one individual was treated as public. TCRdb cleaned the public reads at Q25 with fastp, built clones with MiXCR and kept in-frame beta chains. Entries that share a CDR3 protein sequence are merged under the most common genes and DNA. The V and J calls reflect TCRdb's pipeline rather than the authors' work. The sample table shows 350,000 to 550,000 distinct CDR3 sequences, and 16% are seen once. About 25% of the sample is in the top ten clones.

The sample also formed part of further work on T cells in Graves' hyperthyroidism and ophthalmopathy. The second paper states: Stable Graves' hyperthyroidism was defined as the absence of progression to ophthalmopathy over 18 months of follow-up. Hyperthyroidism patients were aged 18 to 65 years and newly diagnosed, with disease duration of less than 2 months. Exclusion was applied to patients with uncontrolled infections, other autoimmune diseases, pregnancy or lactation. Diagnoses were established on the basis of clinical symptoms, serum thyroxine and TRAb, thyroid ultrasound, and orbital computed tomography. The first round of RT-PCR for the TCR CDR3 was performed with the HTBI primer set and the Qiagen OneStep RT-PCR kit. Most expanded thyroid clonotypes (frequency above 0.001) were also detected in blood, suggesting blood repertoires may reflect thyroid immune responses. Ophthalmopathy was separated from stable hyperthyroidism by a 13 V-J signature model, with over 85% sensitivity and approximately 81% specificity obtained in cross-validation and 80%/75% obtained in testing. In validation, progression to ophthalmopathy was predicted by the model with 70% to 71% sensitivity and under 85% specificity, a median of 6.5 months before onset. A discovery cohort of roughly 100 patients, about 40 with Graves' ophthalmopathy and 55 to 60 with stable Graves' hyperthyroidism, was used to find distinguishing TCR V-J signatures. Whether ophthalmopathy could be predicted prospectively was tested in an independent validation cohort made up of under 20 hyperthyroidism patients plus 17 patients who later progressed to ophthalmopathy. The 100 discovery patients were divided at random into training and test sets in a 7:3 ratio. In several Graves' hyperthyroidism patients, the study also compared T-cell repertoires from thyroid tissue with T-cell repertoires from blood. Following sampling, methimazole starting at 30 mg daily was given to hyperthyroidism patients, and high-dose intravenous methylprednisolone was given to ophthalmopathy patients. The libraries were constructed in a second round of multiplex PCR and then size-selected and purified. Sequencing of the libraries was done on an Illumina HiSeq2000 using paired-end 100 bp reads. SOAPnuke was used to process the raw data, with reads discarded if the reads contained adapters or uncalled bases, had a mean Phred below 15, or lacked an exact constant-primer or identifier match. High-quality paired reads were merged with COPE v1.2.5, and unique nucleotide sequences were defined as clonotypes. MiTCR v1.1 was used to align the clonotypes against IMGT TRBV, TRBD and TRBJ reference segments. Analysis was restricted to V-J combinations with a frequency above 0.0001, which covered 98% to 99.2% of repertoires. A TCS score was defined as the ratio of F50 (clonal expansion) to E x V (chaos), with BLOSUM62-based TCRdist applied between CDR3 peptides within each V-J. Welch's t-statistics and random forest reduced roughly 530 V-J features to 10 to 15, which were used in a naive Bayes classifier (R e1071). Sample size was not statistically predetermined, and blinding of investigators to group allocation was not performed. The paper describes TCR Vbeta CDR3 sequencing of 140 or so peripheral blood samples, made up of around 41 ophthalmopathy patients, 70 to 75 hyperthyroidism patients and 17 progressor patients.

This specimen was peripheral blood mononuclear cells (PBMCs), taken at new diagnosis, from a patient treated with antithyroid drugs. The clonotype comes from a woman aged 18-29 years with Graves disease. Donor details come from another sample of the same person, matched by shared clones. Here the chain combines TRBV27 and TRBJ2-1; TRBD2 is possibly the D segment (5 matching bases). The nucleotides read TGTGCCAGCGGCGGGTTCTCCTACAATGAGCAGTTCTTC. This codes for CASGGFSYNEQFF.